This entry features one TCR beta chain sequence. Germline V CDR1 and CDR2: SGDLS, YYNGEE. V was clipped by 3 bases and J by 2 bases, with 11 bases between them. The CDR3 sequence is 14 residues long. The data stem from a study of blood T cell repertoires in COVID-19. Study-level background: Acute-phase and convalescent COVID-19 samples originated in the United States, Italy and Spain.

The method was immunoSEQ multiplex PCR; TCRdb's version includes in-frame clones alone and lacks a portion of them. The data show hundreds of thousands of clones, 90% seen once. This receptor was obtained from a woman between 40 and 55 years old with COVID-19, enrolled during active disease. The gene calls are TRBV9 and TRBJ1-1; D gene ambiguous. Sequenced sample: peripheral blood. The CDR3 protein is CASSAAARNTEAFF. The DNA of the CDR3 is TGTGCCAGCAGCGCGGCGGCACGTAACACTGAAGCTTTCTTT. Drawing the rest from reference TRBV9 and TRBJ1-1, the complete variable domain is DSGVTQTPKHLITATGQRVTLRCSPRSGDLSVYWYQQSLDQGLQFLIQYYNGEERAKGNILERFSAQQFPDLHSELNLSSLELGDSALYFCASSAAARNTEAFFGQGTRLTVV.